This is a list of T cell receptor beta chains from one sample in a study of T cells in Graves' hyperthyroidism and ophthalmopathy. TCRdb reprocessed the multiplex PCR reads via MiXCR and lists one record per CDR3 protein. Of approximately 400,000 distinct CDR3 sequences listed, more than 15% are singletons. The specimen sequenced was blood. The source of these receptors is a woman between 18 and 30 years old with Graves' hyperthyroidism. Each CDR3 is given with its conserved first and last residue. A D gene is named only where the DNA matches it firmly. Only part of the rows carry a size: once, few, many, or a class if the clone is expanded.

v_gene	d_gene	abundance	j_gene	CDR3nt	CDR3aa
TRBV7-8	TRBD2	-	TRBJ2-5	TGTGCCAGCAGCTTAGGTACCGGACTAGCGGGGGGTAGCATTCAAGAGACCCAGTACTTC	CASSLGTGLAGGSIQETQYF
TRBV28	TRBD1	few	TRBJ2-2	TGTGCCAGCAGTTTGGGGGACAGGGTATCCGGGGAGCTGTTTTTT	CASSLGDRVSGELFF
TRBV6-2/TRBV6-3	-	many	TRBJ1-5	TGTGCCAGCAGTAGGGACATCAGCAATCAGCCCCAGCATTTT	CASSRDISNQPQHF
TRBV20-1	TRBD1	many	TRBJ1-1	TGCAGTGCCCCTAACAGGGGCTCTGAAGCTTTCTTT	CSAPNRGSEAFF
TRBV20-1	TRBD2	few	TRBJ2-5	TGCAGTGCTAGAGATGGGCAGCAAGCGGGAGGGATTGAGACCCAGTACTTC	CSARDGQQAGGIETQYF
TRBV10-3	-	many	TRBJ1-1	TGTGCCATCAGTGCTGGGACCGTGAACACTGAAGCTTTCTTT	CAISAGTVNTEAFF
TRBV7-2	-	few	TRBJ2-5	TGTGCCAGCAGCACCCCGGAGGGCAGGGGGAAGGGCCAAGAGACCCAGTACTTC	CASSTPEGRGKGQETQYF
TRBV5-6	TRBD1	few	TRBJ1-1	TGTGCCAGCAGTCCCGGGGGGCAGGGGGCGTGGACTGAAGCTTTCTTT	CASSPGGQGAWTEAFF
TRBV27	-	many	TRBJ1-2	TGTGCCAGCAGTTCACAGGATAATTATGGCTACACCTTC	CASSSQDNYGYTF
TRBV30	-	-	TRBJ2-7	TGTGCCGGGACACTGGGGAACGAGCAGTACTTC	CAGTLGNEQYF
TRBV11-2	-	many	TRBJ2-5	TGTGCCAGCAGCTTAGATGTGGGGGTCCAGGAGACCCAGTACTTC	CASSLDVGVQETQYF
TRBV20-1	-	many	TRBJ2-5	TGCAGTGCCGGGTCCACGGGCGGACAAGAGACCCAGTACTTC	CSAGSTGGQETQYF
TRBV24-1	-	-	TRBJ2-5	TGTGCCACCAGTGATTTTCCAGGGTCGGAGACCCAGTACTTC	CATSDFPGSETQYF
TRBV6-5	TRBD1	few	TRBJ2-3	TGTGCCAGCAGTTACTTCCCACCTCCGGGACAGGGAACAGATACGCAGTATTTT	CASSYFPPPGQGTDTQYF
TRBV11-2	-	many	TRBJ1-6	TGTGCCAGCAGGCGATTAGGGGGAAGAAATTCACCCCTCCACTTT	CASRRLGGRNSPLHF
TRBV24-1	TRBD2	many	TRBJ2-1	TGTGCCACCAGTGATCTAGCGGGGCGGTACAATGAGCAGTTCTTC	CATSDLAGRYNEQFF
TRBV12-3/TRBV12-4	-	-	TRBJ2-7	TGTGCCAGCAGCTCCCTTTCCCGGGGATACGAGCAGTACTTC	CASSSLSRGYEQYF
TRBV5-1	-	many	TRBJ2-7	TGCGCCAGCCCCCTACTGACAGTCTCATCCTACGAGCAGTACTTC	CASPLLTVSSYEQYF
TRBV4-1	TRBD2	few	TRBJ2-7	TGCGCCAGCAGCCTCGGGACTAGCGGGATTTACGAGCAGTACTTC	CASSLGTSGIYEQYF
TRBV19	-	many	TRBJ2-1	TGTGCCAGTAGTATGGTTAGCGGCAATGAGCAGTTCTTC	CASSMVSGNEQFF
TRBV7-9	TRBD2	many	TRBJ2-1	TGTGCCAGCAGCCCTAGCGGTTTATACAATGAGCAGTTCTTC	CASSPSGLYNEQFF
TRBV5-1	-	-	TRBJ2-3	TGCGCCAGCAGCTTGTACACCCGCGCGACAGATACGCAGTATTTT	CASSLYTRATDTQYF
TRBV4-2	TRBD1	-	TRBJ2-5	TGTGCCAGCAGCCAAGAGACAGGGGGCGCGGAGACCCAGTACTTC	CASSQETGGAETQYF
TRBV20-1	TRBD1	many	TRBJ2-7	TGCAGTGTCCCGGGACAGGGTGTAAACGAGCAGTACTTC	CSVPGQGVNEQYF
TRBV11-2	TRBD1	many	TRBJ2-7	TGTGCCAGCAGCTGGGGGACAGGGCCATTCTACGAGCAGTACTTC	CASSWGTGPFYEQYF
TRBV29-1	-	-	TRBJ2-1	TGCAGCGTTGAAGGGTTTCGGGAGACTTACAATGAGCAGTTCTTC	CSVEGFRETYNEQFF
TRBV12-3/TRBV12-4	TRBD1	many	TRBJ2-7	TGTGCCAGCAGTCCCCGGGACAGGGGATATAACTCCTACGAGCAGTACTTC	CASSPRDRGYNSYEQYF
TRBV6-1	TRBD2	many	TRBJ2-5	TGTGCCAGCAGTGAAGGGGCGGGGGGTTGGGAGACCCAGTACTTC	CASSEGAGGWETQYF
TRBV5-8	-	-	TRBJ1-1	TGTGCCAGCAGCTTGAAACCCTCCCGGCGAAACACTGAAGCTTTCTTT	CASSLKPSRRNTEAFF
TRBV12-3/TRBV12-4	TRBD1	many	TRBJ1-2	TGTGCCAGCAGTTTAGTCCCCGGGACAGGGAGTAACTATGGCTACACCTTC	CASSLVPGTGSNYGYTF
TRBV18	-	many	TRBJ2-7	TGTGCCAGCTCACCAGAAGGGGAGCAGTACTTC	CASSPEGEQYF